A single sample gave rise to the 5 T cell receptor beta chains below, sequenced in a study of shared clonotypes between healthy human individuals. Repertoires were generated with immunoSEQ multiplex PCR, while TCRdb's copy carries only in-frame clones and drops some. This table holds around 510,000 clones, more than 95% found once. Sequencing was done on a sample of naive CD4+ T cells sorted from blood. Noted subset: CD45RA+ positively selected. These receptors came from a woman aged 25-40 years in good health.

This chain's CDR3 is CASSSGRGLTYEQYF. In DNA form, the CDR3 reads TGTGCCAGCAGCTCTGGCCGGGGGCTAACCTACGAGCAGTACTTC. V usage is TRBV2 and J usage is TRBJ2-7; D is perhaps TRBD1 or TRBD2 (6 bases each). This CDR3 spans 15 amino acids. The V end was cut by 6 bases, the J end by 2 bases, with 17 bases between. Per the germline V gene, CDR1 is SNHLY and CDR2 is FYNNEI. The whole variable domain, remainder taken from reference TRBV2 and TRBJ2-7, is EPEVTQTPSHQVTQMGQEVILRCVPISNHLYFYWYRQILGQKVEFLVSFYNNEISEKSEIFDDQFSVERPDGSNFTLKIRSTKLEDSAMYFCASSSGRGLTYEQYFGPGTRLTVT.

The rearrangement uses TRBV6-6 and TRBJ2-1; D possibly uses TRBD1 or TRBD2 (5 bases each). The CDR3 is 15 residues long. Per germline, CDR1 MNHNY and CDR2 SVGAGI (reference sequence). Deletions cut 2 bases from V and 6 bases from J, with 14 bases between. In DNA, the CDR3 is TGTGCCAGCAGTTACGAGGGGTTGAGTTCCAATGAGCAGTTCTTC. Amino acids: CASSYEGLSSNEQFF.

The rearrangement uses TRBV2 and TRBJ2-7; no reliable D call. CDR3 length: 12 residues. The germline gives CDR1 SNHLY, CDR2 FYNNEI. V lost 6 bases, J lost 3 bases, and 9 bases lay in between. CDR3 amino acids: CASRLEHYEQYF. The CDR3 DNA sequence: TGTGCCAGCAGGCTTGAACACTACGAGCAGTACTTC. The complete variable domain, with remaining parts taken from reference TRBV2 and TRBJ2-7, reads EPEVTQTPSHQVTQMGQEVILRCVPISNHLYFYWYRQILGQKVEFLVSFYNNEISEKSEIFDDQFSVERPDGSNFTLKIRSTKLEDSAMYFCASRLEHYEQYFGPGTRLTVT.

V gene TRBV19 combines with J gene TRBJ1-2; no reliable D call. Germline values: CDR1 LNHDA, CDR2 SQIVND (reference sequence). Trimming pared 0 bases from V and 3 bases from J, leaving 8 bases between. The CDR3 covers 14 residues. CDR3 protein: CASSIDLADYGYTF. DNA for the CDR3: TGTGCCAGTAGTATAGATTTGGCGGACTATGGCTACACCTTC.

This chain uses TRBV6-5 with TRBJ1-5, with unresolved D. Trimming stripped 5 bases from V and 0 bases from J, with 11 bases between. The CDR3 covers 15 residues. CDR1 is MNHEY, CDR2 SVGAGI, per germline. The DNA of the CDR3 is TGTGCCAGCAGTCCTTACTACAATAGCAATCAGCCCCAGCATTTT. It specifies CASSPYYNSNQPQHF.